Shown below are 13 T cell receptor beta chains from a single sample sequenced in a study of spatial heterogeneity in lung cancer. Study-level findings and limits: Tracking of tumor mutation counts was seen in expanded intratumoral alpha and beta TCR counts.

These receptors have no identified antigens. Time point meaning: sample taken at primary tumor resection. TCRdb passed the 5' RACE reads through MiXCR, listing each CDR3 protein once. The sample includes 4,400 or so distinct CDR3 sequences, over 5% of them seen just once. The sample was lung tumor tissue, taken at surgery. These receptors came from a male donor with early-stage non-small cell lung cancer.

This clonotype was detected many times. V is TRBV20-1 and J is TRBJ2-5; TRBD2 aligns across 11 bases. V lost 0 bases, J lost 0 bases, and 3 bases stayed unmatched. The germline V gene encodes CDR1 DFQATT and CDR2 SNEGSKA (reference sequence). The CDR3 loop spans 16 amino acids. The CDR3: CSARERLAGYQETQYF. The DNA for the CDR3 is TGCAGTGCTAGAGAGCGACTAGCGGGGTACCAAGAGACCCAGTACTTC.

The table lists this clonotype with many counts. This rearrangement joins TRBV9 to TRBJ2-7, with D possibly called TRBD1 or TRBD2 (5 bases each). The V end was cut by 4 bases, the J end by 3 bases, with 11 bases between. Germline CDR1 reads SGDLS; CDR2 reads YYNGEE. This CDR3 has 13 amino acids. The CDR3 protein is CASSLRDGYEQYF. In DNA form, the CDR3 reads TGTGCCAGCAGCCTCCGGGACGGCTACGAGCAGTACTTC.

This clonotype is categorized as medium-sized. This chain joins TRBV5-4 and TRBJ2-2, with 10 bases identical to TRBD1. The CDR3 contains 15 residues. Germline lookup yields CDR1 SGHNT and CDR2 YYREEE (reference sequence). Germline trimming cut 3 bases from V and 6 bases from J; bases unmatched to any gene: 5. The CDR3 sequence: CASSSSDRGSGELFF. DNA of the CDR3: TGTGCCAGCAGCTCTTCGGACAGGGGGTCCGGGGAGCTGTTTTTT.

In its sample, this clonotype was seen many times. The gene calls are TRBV7-9 and TRBJ2-1, with TRBD2 matching 8 bases. Germline V gene sequence: CDR1 SEHNR, CDR2 FQNEAQ (reference sequence). Losses at the gene ends were 5 bases for V and 3 bases for J; bases not matched to a gene: 9. The CDR3 runs to 16 residues. The CDR3 here is CASSPRSGSVYNEQFF. In DNA form, the CDR3 reads TGTGCCAGCAGCCCCCGGAGCGGGAGTGTCTACAATGAGCAGTTCTTC. The whole variable domain, remainder taken from reference TRBV7-9 and TRBJ2-1, is DTGVSQNPRHKITKRGQNVTFRCDPISEHNRLYWYRQTLGQGPEFLTYFQNEAQLEKSRLLSDRFSAERPKGSFSTLEIQRTEQGDSAMYLCASSPRSGSVYNEQFFGPGTRLTVL.

This clonotype has only a few counts. The gene calls are TRBV7-2 and TRBJ2-5, with 8 bases lining up with TRBD2. The V gene end was trimmed by 2 bases and the J gene end by 4 bases; junction bases not matched to a gene: 3. The CDR3 extends over 14 amino acids. Germline V lookup: CDR1 SGHTA, CDR2 FQGNSA. As DNA, the CDR3 is TGTGCCAGCAGCTTACCCAGCGGGGGAGAGACCCAGTACTTC. Protein sequence: CASSLPSGGETQYF.

This clonotype was found many times. The V and J genes are TRBV27 and TRBJ1-4; D ambiguous. The CDR3 runs 15 residues. Germline V lookup: CDR1 MNHEY, CDR2 SMNVEV (reference sequence). V was clipped by 4 bases and J by 4 bases, with 13 bases between them. Written as DNA, the CDR3 is TGTGCCAGCAGTTCTTGGAGAGGGATTAATGAAAAACTGTTTTTT. Translated, it gives CASSSWRGINEKLFF.

This clonotype is medium-sized by share. This chain links TRBV14 with TRBJ1-2, with D unresolved. The CDR3 is 14 residues long. CDR1 SGHDN and CDR2 FVKESK come from the germline V gene. The V and J ends lost 6 bases and 8 bases respectively, with 19 bases between them. The CDR3: CASRPRGGFNGYTF. Written as DNA, the CDR3 is TGTGCCAGCAGGCCTCGTGGCGGCTTCAACGGCTACACCTTC.

The chain combines TRBV25-1 with TRBJ2-5; D is undetermined. Germline CDR1 and CDR2: MGHDK and SYGVNS. The CDR3 sequence is 12 residues long. Trimming removed 3 bases from V and 5 bases from J, with 7 bases in between. CDR3 loop: CASSDFGETQYF. CDR3 DNA: TGTGCCAGCAGTGATTTTGGTGAGACCCAGTACTTC. Looking up the rest from reference TRBV25-1 and TRBJ2-5 gives the full variable domain: EADIYQTPRYLVIGTGKKITLECSQTMGHDKMYWYQQDPGMELHLIHYSYGVNSTEKGDLSSESTVSRIRTEHFPLTLESARPSHTSQYLCASSDFGETQYFGPGTRLLVL.

This clonotype occurred a few times. The V call is TRBV20-1, the J call TRBJ2-7; 8 nucleotides align to TRBD2. With V trimmed by 5 bases and J by 0 bases, 9 bases remained unmatched. This CDR3 is built from 15 residues. Germline assignment: CDR1 DFQATT and CDR2 SNEGSKA (reference sequence). The CDR3 region has the DNA TGCAGTGCTCGAGGACTAGCTCCTAGCTCCTACGAGCAGTACTTC. As protein: CSARGLAPSSYEQYF.

This clonotype showed up many times. The chain couples TRBV7-9 to TRBJ1-1; D is unresolved. This CDR3 comprises 16 residues. V dropped 2 bases and J dropped 2 bases, with 15 bases sitting between them. In germline, CDR1 is SEHNR, CDR2 FQNEAQ (reference sequence). The CDR3 loop is CASSLPQQDHNTEAFF. The CDR3 region has the DNA TGTGCCAGCAGCTTACCACAACAAGACCATAACACTGAAGCTTTCTTT.

In its sample, this clonotype was seen many times. The rearrangement uses TRBV29-1 and TRBJ2-7; D is uncertain. CDR3 size: 10 residues. Trimming pared 4 bases from V and 6 bases from J, leaving 7 bases between. Germline assignment: CDR1 SQVTM and CDR2 ANQGSEA. Here the CDR3 reads CSVGDSEQYF. DNA of the CDR3: TGCAGCGTTGGAGATTCCGAGCAGTACTTC.

This clonotype was seen many times. The V and J genes are TRBV11-2 and TRBJ2-5, with D possibly being TRBD1 or TRBD2 (5 bases each). Looked up from germline, CDR1 is SGHAT and CDR2 is FQNNGV. Trimming pared 5 bases from V and 12 bases from J, leaving 13 bases between. This CDR3 has 11 amino acids. The CDR3 bases are TGTGCCAGCAGCCGCGAGGGGCCGGAGTACTTC. The encoded protein is CASSREGPEYF. The full variable domain, completed using reference TRBV11-2 and TRBJ2-5, is EAGVAQSPRYKIIEKRQSVAFWCNPISGHATLYWYQQILGQGPKLLIQFQNNGVVDDSQLPKDRFSAERLKGVDSTLKIQPAKLEDSAVYLCASSREGPEYFGPGTRLLVL.

This clonotype has ten or more counts. The J gene is TRBJ1-5, the V gene TRBV6-4; the match to TRBD1 covers 7 bases. V shed 2 bases and J 2 bases; nucleotides not matched to a gene: 9. Germline V lookup: CDR1 MRHNA, CDR2 SNTAGT. There are 17 residues in the CDR3. CDR3 nucleotide sequence: TGTGCCAGCAGTGACCGAGCTCCCGGGACAGGCAATCAGCCCCAGCATTTT. Protein: CASSDRAPGTGNQPQHF.